This T cell receptor beta chain was profiled in a study of cytomegalovirus exposure and HLA in healthy donors. Findings of the study overall: Later on, a genetic analysis was performed. It linked a missense variant in DCLRE1C with V- and J-gene trimming of TCR beta. Of the V segments, some could not be distinguished, including TRBV6-2 and TRBV6-3, and were excluded.

Germline CDR1 and CDR2: MDHEN and SYDVKM. The CDR3 has 14 residues. Trimming took 6 bases from V and 4 from J, leaving 15 bases between them. A note on this clone: The antigen remains unidentified.

Use of 60 Vbeta and 13 Jbeta primers characterized the PCR. In the original workflow: Among the unique TCR beta chains that a later analysis counted, about 85 million in all, 10 million to 14 million were shared. Only in-frame clones appear in the TCRdb table, and some are missing; sequencing was by immunoSEQ multiplex PCR. V and J calls and clone size are as listed in that table; D and trimming were resolved from the DNA. The table lists around 150,000 clones, 65% to 70% of them singletons, with about 10% in the top ten. Nominal health characterized the donors when sampled, though unrecorded immune exposures were likely.

The clonotype originates from a man aged 25 to 40 in good health and CMV-seropositive. Sequenced material: PBMCs. The chain joins TRBV28 to TRBJ1-2; D is perhaps TRBD1 (5 bases). CDR3 loop: CASRVEQVAYGYTF. In nucleotides, the CDR3 is TGTGCCAGCAGGGTGGAACAGGTCGCCTATGGCTACACCTTC.